This T cell receptor beta chain was captured in a study of T cell responses to AZD1222 COVID-19 vaccine. Study information: Timing groups of about 4 and about 12 weeks for second doses were pooled.

Worth noting for this clone: What it recognizes is unknown.

The length of the CDR3 is 15 residues. Trimming took off 4 bases at V and 4 bases at J, with 14 bases between the two ends. The germline CDR1 and CDR2 sequences are ENHRY and SYGVKD. Findings of the study overall: Repertoires were obtained solely post-peak T cell response.

The table came from immunoSEQ multiplex PCR; TCRdb's copy has only in-frame clones and leaves some out. The top ten hold 1.6% of the sample, which has under 200,000 clones, around nine tenths seen once. The receptor was derived from an adult in good health. Material: peripheral blood, obtained on day 0 of AZD1222 vaccination. The chain carries TRBV10-3 and TRBJ2-1, with D maybe TRBD2 (6 bases). The CDR3 here is CAISAPELAYNEQFF. The DNA of the CDR3 is TGTGCCATCAGTGCCCCGGAACTAGCTTACAATGAGCAGTTCTTC.